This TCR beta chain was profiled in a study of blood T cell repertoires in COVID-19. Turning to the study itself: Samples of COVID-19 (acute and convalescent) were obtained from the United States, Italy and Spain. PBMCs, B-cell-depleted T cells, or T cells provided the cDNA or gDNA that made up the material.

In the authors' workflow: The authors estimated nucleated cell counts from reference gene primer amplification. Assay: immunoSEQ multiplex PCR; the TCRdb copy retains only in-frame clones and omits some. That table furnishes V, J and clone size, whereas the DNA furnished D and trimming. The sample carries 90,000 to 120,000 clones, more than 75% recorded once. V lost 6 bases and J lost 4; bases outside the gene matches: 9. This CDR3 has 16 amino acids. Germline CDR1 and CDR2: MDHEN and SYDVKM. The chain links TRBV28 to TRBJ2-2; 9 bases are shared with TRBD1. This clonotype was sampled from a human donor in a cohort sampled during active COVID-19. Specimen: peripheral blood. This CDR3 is CASRPGTGMSTGELFF. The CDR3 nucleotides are TGTGCCAGCAGACCCGGGACAGGGATGTCCACCGGGGAGCTGTTTTTT.